This entry describes one T cell receptor (beta chain). No antigen is known for it. The sample is drawn from a study of cytomegalovirus exposure and HLA in healthy donors. CDR1 and CDR2 from the germline V gene are KGHSH and LQKENI. The germline V and J ends were trimmed by 2 bases and 4 bases, with 11 bases remaining between them. The CDR3 consists of 15 residues. It was with 60 Vbeta and 13 Jbeta primers that the PCR ran. Only in-frame clones appear in the TCRdb table, and some are missing; sequencing was by immunoSEQ multiplex PCR. The sample carries some 100,000 clones, more than 75% recorded once. Study-wide results and limits: Available immune exposure information covered CMV serostatus only. Some V segments (TRBV6-2 and TRBV6-3 among them) were excluded as indistinguishable. HLA restriction was apparent for most CMV-associated TCR beta chains in a later analysis.

The chain links TRBV18 to TRBJ1-4; D is possibly TRBD1 (5 bases). The sequencing sample was made of PBMCs. The clonotype originates from a woman aged 45-65 years in good health and CMV-seropositive. CDR3 loop: CASSPLRQGNEKLFF. CDR3 DNA: TGTGCCAGCTCACCATTGAGGCAGGGTAATGAAAAACTGTTTTTT.